The 11 T cell receptor beta chains below come from one sample, sequenced in a study of regulatory T cells in long-lasting Graves disease. The time point is: newly diagnosed GD, antithyroid drugs for less than 3 months. From PBMCs, RNA was extracted and then used to make the TCR library. Assembly of TCR beta libraries relied on iRepertoire HTBI primers together with Arm-PCR of CDR3 regions. In TCRdb, the multiplex PCR reads were re-called with MiXCR into one record per CDR3 protein. The sample includes approximately 350,000 distinct CDR3 sequences, 16% seen only once; the top ten take just under 30%. These data were also filed under a second study, of T cells in Graves' hyperthyroidism and ophthalmopathy.

Material: peripheral blood mononuclear cells (PBMCs), obtained at new diagnosis, from a patient treated with antithyroid drugs. These receptors all come from a man aged 35 to 55 with Graves disease.

CDR3 DNA sequence: TGCAGCGTTGGTGACTTGGGCTTTTCTAGCACAGATACGCAGTATTTT. It encodes CSVGDLGFSSTDTQYF. The chain recombines TRBV29-1 with TRBJ2-3, with D unresolved. This CDR3 region has 16 residues. Trimming removed 4 bases from V and 0 bases from J, with 17 bases in between. Per the germline V gene, CDR1 is SQVTM and CDR2 is ANQGSEA.

The chain combines TRBV7-9 with TRBJ2-7; possible D gene TRBD1, 6 bases. This CDR3 spans 15 amino acids. V was shortened by 5 bases and J by 3 bases, with 17 bases between the two germline ends. The germline V gene has CDR1 SEHNR and CDR2 FQNEAQ (reference sequence). The CDR3 here is CASSHLPLQGYEQYF. The DNA for the CDR3 is TGTGCCAGCAGCCACCTTCCGTTACAGGGCTACGAGCAGTACTTC.

This clonotype was seen at least ten times. V gene TRBV2 combines with J gene TRBJ2-7; TRBD1 aligns across 7 bases. V lost 6 bases, J lost 1 base, and 12 bases stayed unmatched. Germline-derived CDR1 and CDR2 are SNHLY and FYNNEI. The CDR3 is 16 amino acids. CDR3 coding DNA: TGTGCCAGCAGAAGGGGGCAGGGTCAGGGATCCTACGAGCAGTACTTC. Residues: CASRRGQGQGSYEQYF.

This clonotype showed up just a few times. V gene TRBV2 combines with J gene TRBJ1-2, with TRBD1 matching 7 bases. Germline V gives CDR1 SNHLY, CDR2 FYNNEI. The CDR3 sequence is 13 residues long. Trimming removed 6 bases from V and 5 bases from J; junction bases left unmatched: 6. CDR3 in DNA: TGTGCCAGCAGAGGGACAGCCTCATATGGCTACACCTTC. It translates to CASRGTASYGYTF.

There are many counts of this clonotype. The chain joins TRBV28 to TRBJ2-6; the D gene is possibly TRBD2 (6 bases). Germline CDR1 is MDHEN and CDR2 is SYDVKM. Trimming took off 5 bases at V and 0 bases at J, with 8 bases between the two ends. The CDR3 runs 15 residues. CDR3 coding DNA: TGTGCCAGCAGTGCCGGGAGCTCTGGGGCCAACGTCCTGACTTTC. This encodes CASSAGSSGANVLTF.

This clonotype was counted at least ten times. The chain joins TRBV11-2 to TRBJ1-1, with TRBD1 as a possible D gene (6 bases). Germline CDR1 SGHAT, CDR2 FQNNGV. The length of the CDR3 is 15 residues. Deletions cut 5 bases from V and 7 bases from J, with 20 bases between. CDR3 DNA sequence: TGTGCCAGCAGCCCCATGACGGGGGCAGTAATTGAAGCTTTCTTT. Protein sequence: CASSPMTGAVIEAFF.

The chain carries TRBV5-6 and TRBJ2-3; D may correspond to TRBD1 or TRBD2 (5 bases each). The CDR3 consists of 15 residues. Trimming removed 3 bases from V and 4 bases from J, with 15 bases in between. Germline loops: CDR1 SGHDT, CDR2 YYEEEE. CDR3 residues: CASSWLGVGADTQYF. Written as DNA, the CDR3 is TGTGCCAGCAGCTGGCTCGGGGTAGGGGCAGATACGCAGTATTTT.

This clonotype was counted at least ten times. The V gene is TRBV28, the J gene TRBJ1-3, with a possible D match to TRBD1 (6 bases). This CDR3 region has 15 residues. The V gene lost 2 bases and the J gene lost 3 bases, with 11 bases spanning the gap. Germline loops: CDR1 MDHEN, CDR2 SYDVKM. CDR3 in amino acids: CASSLPGQIGNTIYF. For the CDR3, the DNA is TGTGCCAGCAGTTTACCCGGACAGATTGGAAACACCATATATTTT.

This clonotype was counted many times. The rearrangement uses TRBV5-4 and TRBJ1-1; weak D call: TRBD1 (6 bases). V was clipped by 4 bases and J by 1 base, with 11 bases between them. Germline V gene lookup returns CDR1 SGHNT and CDR2 YYREEE (reference sequence). This CDR3 comprises 14 residues. The CDR3 loop reads CASSDPTGNTEAFF. The CDR3 DNA is TGTGCCAGCAGCGACCCGACAGGGAACACTGAAGCTTTCTTT.

This clonotype showed up just a few times. The J gene is TRBJ1-6, the V gene TRBV2; tentatively, D is TRBD1 (6 bases). V dropped 5 bases and J dropped 10 bases, with 18 bases sitting between them. Germline values: CDR1 SNHLY, CDR2 FYNNEI. The CDR3 spans 15 residues. Written as DNA, the CDR3 is TGTGCCAGCAGTCTAACAGGGATACGGTCCTCACCCCTCCACTTT. As protein: CASSLTGIRSSPLHF.

The table lists this clonotype with many counts. The rearrangement uses TRBV24-1 and TRBJ2-3; D may be TRBD2 (5 bases). This CDR3 is 15 amino acids long. V was clipped by 0 bases and J by 4 bases, with 10 bases between them. Germline CDR1 reads KGHDR; CDR2 reads SFDVKD. The CDR3 sequence: CATSDLPGISDTQYF. For the CDR3, the DNA is TGTGCCACCAGTGATTTGCCGGGGATCTCAGATACGCAGTATTTT.